This entry lists 7 T cell receptor beta chains sequenced from one sample in a study of identical twins. Via MiXCR, TCRdb re-called the 5' RACE reads, giving one row per CDR3 protein. There are hundreds of thousands of distinct CDR3 sequences in the sample; around 20% occur only once, and approximately 0.49% lies in the top ten. This same sample was also taken into another study, of yellow fever vaccine responses in identical twins.

Sequenced material: CD4+ T cells sorted from blood. The receptors here all came from a woman aged 18-35 years in good health.

This clonotype has just a few counts. This chain connects TRBV20-1 to TRBJ2-2, with a weak D call TRBD1 (5 bases). The CDR3 loop spans 18 amino acids. V was clipped by 0 bases and J by 0 bases, with 17 bases between them. Germline V gene lookup returns CDR1 DFQATT and CDR2 SNEGSKA (reference sequence). The CDR3 nucleotides read TGCAGTGCTAGAGACCAGAGAGCGACAGCCCCGAACACCGGGGAGCTGTTTTTT. Its translation is CSARDQRATAPNTGELFF.

The chain is built from TRBV29-1 and TRBJ1-1; TRBD1 might be the D (6 bases). The CDR3 runs 13 residues. Between the trimmed V and J ends, which lost 4 bases and 0 bases, there was a span of 9 bases. Germline V gene data show CDR1 as SQVTM and CDR2 as ANQGSEA. This CDR3 reads CSVGQAMNTEAFF. As DNA, the CDR3 is TGCAGCGTTGGACAGGCAATGAACACTGAAGCTTTCTTT. Looking up the rest from reference TRBV29-1 and TRBJ1-1 gives the full variable domain: SAVISQKPSRDICQRGTSLTIQCQVDSQVTMMFWYRQQPGQSLTLIATANQGSEATYESGFVIDKFPISRPNLTFSTLTVSNMSPEDSSIYLCSVGQAMNTEAFFGQGTRLTVV.

This clonotype has a handful of counts. The CDR3 DNA follows: TGCAGCGCCCTGAGGGGCAAAAACATTCAGTACTTC. Translation: CSALRGKNIQYF. The chain uses TRBV29-1 and TRBJ2-4; D possibly uses TRBD1 or TRBD2 (5 bases each). Germline CDR1 reads SQVTM; CDR2 reads ANQGSEA. CDR3 length equals 12 residues. Between the trimmed V and J ends, which lost 7 bases and 3 bases, there was a span of 10 bases.

This rearrangement joins TRBV7-9 to TRBJ2-3; 7 bases map to TRBD1. Germline CDR1 reads SEHNR; CDR2 reads FQNEAQ (reference sequence). The CDR3 is 15 residues long. J was trimmed by 6 bases and V by 4 bases; bases with no gene match: 10. The CDR3 reads CASSSGTVGIDTQYF. The CDR3, as DNA: TGTGCCAGCAGCTCCGGGACAGTGGGCATTGATACGCAGTATTTT.

This clonotype appeared a few times. V and J are TRBV15 and TRBJ1-2, with 7 bases fitting TRBD1. V shed 3 bases, J shed 6 bases, and the junction held 4 bases outside the gene matches. Germline V gene data show CDR1 as LNHNV and CDR2 as YYDKDF (reference sequence). There are 13 residues in the CDR3. The CDR3 region has the DNA TGTGCCACCAGCAGGACAGGGTCTGATGGCTACACCTTC. It codes for CATSRTGSDGYTF.

The chain uses TRBV4-1 and TRBJ2-7; 9 bases match TRBD1. With 0 bases clipped from V and 4 bases from J, the junction kept 13 bases outside the gene matches. The CDR3 length is 18 residues. CDR1 and CDR2 (germline): MGHRA, YSYEKL. CDR3 sequence (DNA): TGCGCCAGCAGCCAAGATACGGGGGACAGGGTGTCTCGGTACGAGCAGTACGTC. This translates into CASSQDTGDRVSRYEQYV.

This clonotype was recorded a few times. The chain links TRBV12-3 or TRBV12-4 to TRBJ1-1, with D possibly TRBD1 on 5 matching bases. CDR3 size: 16 residues. V dropped 6 bases and J dropped 1 base, with 18 bases sitting between them. CDR3 DNA sequence: TGTGCCAGCAGCCCCCTCCTCAGGGCGGGGAACACTGAAGCTTTCTTT. It translates to CASSPLLRAGNTEAFF.